This T cell receptor (beta chain) was recovered during a study of blood T cells in healthy people across ages. As for the study in general: About one barcoded beta molecule was captured per two T cells (by template switching).

Using a J-beta primer mix together with a sample-barcoded 5' primer, a second PCR was run for roughly 6 to 12 cycles. TCRdb redid the calling of the 5' RACE reads with MiXCR, one entry per CDR3 protein. There are 1 million to 1.2 million distinct CDR3 sequences in the sample; less than 45% occur only once, and about an eighth lies in the top ten. Trimming cost V 6 bases and J 3 bases; bases outside gene matches: 10. The CDR3 length is 16 residues. This clonotype was counted only a few times. The gene calls are TRBV12-3 or TRBV12-4 and TRBJ2-1, with 8 bases aligning to TRBD1. The sequence came from a man between 18 and 35 years old in good health. Material for sequencing was blood. CDR3 protein: CASRPNRGSLYNEQFF. CDR3 nucleotide sequence: TGTGCCAGCAGACCGAACAGGGGGTCCCTCTACAATGAGCAGTTCTTC.